This T cell receptor beta chain was found in a study of shared clonotypes between healthy human individuals. The donors, all of them Caucasian adults, lived in Nashville, Tennessee. CDR1 is MDHEN, CDR2 SYDVKM, per germline. The CDR3 covers 14 residues. Trimming pared 4 bases from V and 3 bases from J, leaving 9 bases between. Some clones are missing from TCRdb's copy, which holds only in-frame ones; the method was immunoSEQ multiplex PCR. The sample has approximately 530,000 clones; roughly 95% are singletons. The receptor was derived from a woman in her 30s in good health. The source material was naive CD4+ T cells sorted from blood. Documented subset: CD45RA+ positively selected. The rearrangement uses TRBV28 and TRBJ2-2, with a tentative D call TRBD2 (6 bases). CDR3 in amino acids: CASSSTGDTGELFF. The CDR3 DNA reads TGTGCCAGCAGTTCGACGGGGGACACCGGGGAGCTGTTTTTT.